The next 10 T cell receptor beta chains were all read from a single sample in a study. TCRdb recomputed calls from the 5' RACE reads with MiXCR, one row per CDR3 protein. The table lists about 46,000 distinct CDR3 sequences, roughly 28% of them singletons. Sequencing was carried out using naive CD4+ T cells sorted from blood. Described subset: naive CD4+ T cells, CD4+CD45RA+CD25-. All receptors come from a female donor with breast cancer.

This clonotype was observed many times. This chain links TRBV12-3 or TRBV12-4 with TRBJ2-1; D unresolved. V was clipped by 11 bases and J by 6 bases, with 17 bases between them. There are 13 residues in the CDR3. The CDR3 DNA follows: TGTGCCGCAACGGCCCAAGGGATCAATGAGCAGTTCTTC. Its translation: CAATAQGINEQFF.

The V gene is TRBV28, the J gene TRBJ2-1; D ambiguous. The V gene lost 1 base and the J gene lost 5 bases, with 9 bases spanning the gap. The length of the CDR3 is 14 residues. From germline, CDR1 is MDHEN and CDR2 SYDVKM. CDR3 residues: CASSLLHRDNEQFF. In DNA, the CDR3 is TGTGCCAGCAGTTTATTGCACCGGGACAATGAGCAGTTCTTC. Complete variable domain (other parts from reference TRBV28 and TRBJ2-1): DVKVTQSSRYLVKRTGEKVFLECVQDMDHENMFWYRQDPGLGLRLIYFSYDVKMKEKGDIPEGYSVSREKKERFSLILESASTNQTSMYLCASSLLHRDNEQFFGPGTRLTVL.

Only a few counts were recorded for this clonotype. V usage is TRBV7-9 and J usage is TRBJ1-1, with TRBD1 matching over 9 bases. CDR3 length: 16 residues. Germline assignment: CDR1 SEHNR and CDR2 FQNEAQ (reference sequence). The ends lost 5 bases at V and 3 bases at J; junction bases unmatched: 10. The CDR3 nucleotides are TGTGCCAGCAGCCCCCGGTGGGGGACAGGGTACACTGAAGCTTTCTTT. It translates to CASSPRWGTGYTEAFF.

The rearrangement joins TRBV2 to TRBJ1-1; D gene ambiguous. CDR1 is SNHLY and CDR2 is FYNNEI in the germline V gene. V shed 8 bases and J shed 5 bases, with 12 bases lying between them. CDR3 size: 12 residues. CDR3 sequence: CASGTCGTEAFF. CDR3 sequence (DNA): TGTGCCAGCGGAACCTGCGGGACTGAAGCTTTCTTT. Full variable domain (remainder filled in from reference TRBV2 and TRBJ1-1): EPEVTQTPSHQVTQMGQEVILRCVPISNHLYFYWYRQILGQKVEFLVSFYNNEISEKSEIFDDQFSVERPDGSNFTLKIRSTKLEDSAMYFCASGTCGTEAFFGQGTRLTVV.

The chain recombines TRBV11-2 with TRBJ1-1; no clear D gene. This CDR3 comprises 18 residues. The V and J ends lost 6 bases and 2 bases respectively, with 25 bases between them. Per germline, CDR1 SGHAT and CDR2 FQNNGV. DNA for the CDR3: TGTGCCAGCAGTCAAAGATTCCAAACGGCTGTCGTCAACACTGAAGCTTTCTTT. It encodes CASSQRFQTAVVNTEAFF.

The rearrangement links TRBV5-6 to TRBJ2-5; 7 bases align to TRBD1. The length of the CDR3 is 13 residues. Germline V gene sequence: CDR1 SGHDT, CDR2 YYEEEE. Losses at the gene ends were 4 bases for V and 11 bases for J; bases not matched to a gene: 11. The CDR3 coding sequence is TGTGCCAGCAGCATAGGGGGCACAGATACGCAGTACTTC. Its translation: CASSIGGTDTQYF.

Details on this clonotype: A much larger clone sits a single nucleotide away, making a read error possible. The chain has TRBV12-3 or TRBV12-4 and TRBJ1-5; a possible D gene is TRBD1 (5 bases). The CDR3 loop spans 12 amino acids. The CDR3 loop reads CASSPGNQTQHF. CDR3 in DNA: TGTGCCAGCAGCCCAGGGAATCAGACCCAGCATTTT.

This chain joins TRBV5-6 and TRBJ1-1; D ambiguous. Looked up from germline, CDR1 is SGHDT and CDR2 is YYEEEE. The V and J ends lost 4 bases and 4 bases respectively, with 8 bases between them. This CDR3 is built from 12 residues. CDR3 in DNA: TGTGCCAGCAGCCGGGAGGGCACTGAAGCTTTCTTT. Its protein is CASSREGTEAFF.

The table lists this clonotype with a few counts. The chain combines TRBV12-3 or TRBV12-4 with TRBJ2-6, with D unclear. The CDR3 is 16 residues long. V was cut by 3 bases and J by 0 bases, with 9 bases left in between. CDR3 protein: CASSLATGSGANVLTF. The CDR3 nucleotides are TGTGCCAGCAGTTTGGCCACGGGCTCTGGGGCCAACGTCCTGACTTTC.

Notes on this clonotype: This may come from a read error, since a much larger clone is one base off. The chain has TRBV20-1 and TRBJ1-2; tentative D call: TRBD1 (6 bases). The V gene's germline CDR1 is DFQATT and CDR2 SNEGSKA (reference sequence). The CDR3 contains 15 residues. CDR3 coding DNA: TGCAGTACTAGGTTCCGGGACAACACTAACTATGGCTACACCTTC. This gives the protein CSTRFRDNTNYGYTF.